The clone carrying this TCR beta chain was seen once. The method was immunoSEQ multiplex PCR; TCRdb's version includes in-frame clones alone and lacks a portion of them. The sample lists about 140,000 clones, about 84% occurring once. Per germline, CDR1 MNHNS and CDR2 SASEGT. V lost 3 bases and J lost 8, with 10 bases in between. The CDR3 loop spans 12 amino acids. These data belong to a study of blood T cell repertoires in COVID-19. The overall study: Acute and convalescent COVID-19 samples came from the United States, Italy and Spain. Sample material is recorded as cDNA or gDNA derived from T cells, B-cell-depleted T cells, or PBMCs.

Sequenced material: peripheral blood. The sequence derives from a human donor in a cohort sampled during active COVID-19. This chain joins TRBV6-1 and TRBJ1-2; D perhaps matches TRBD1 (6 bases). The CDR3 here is CASSDPGEGYTF. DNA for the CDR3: TGTGCCAGCAGTGACCCAGGGGAAGGCTACACCTTC.